What follows describes a single TCR beta chain. Original processing methods: Reference gene primer amplification gave estimated nucleated cell counts. The method was immunoSEQ multiplex PCR; TCRdb's version includes in-frame clones alone and lacks a portion of them. That table is the source of V, J and clone size, and D and trimming were worked out from the DNA. Seen here are some 300,000 clones, about 87% observed once, and the top ten hold 1% to 1.5%. This entry comes from a study of blood T cell repertoires in COVID-19. Study summary: Sites in the United States, Italy and Spain provided acute and convalescent COVID-19 samples. PBMCs, B-cell-depleted T cells, or T cells provided the cDNA or gDNA that made up the material.

Germline V gene sequence: CDR1 SGHRS, CDR2 YFSETQ. CDR3 size: 13 residues. V gave up 0 bases and J gave up 7 bases, with 5 bases separating them. The chain is built from TRBV5-1 and TRBJ1-6, with D unresolved. This receptor was identified in a man between 65 and 85 years old with acute or convalescent COVID-19. Specimen: peripheral blood. In nucleotides, the CDR3 is TGCGCCAGCAGCTTGGACTCAAATTCACCCCTCCACTTT. It is translated as CASSLDSNSPLHF.